The 18 T cell receptor beta chains in this list originate from one sample, sequenced in a study of T cell repertoires in cytomegalovirus infection (dated by TCRdb to the late 2010s). In the paper's terms, the treatment or condition label means: in vitro stimulation with specific CMV peptide epitopes to enrich CMV-specific T cells. Instrument used: Illumina HiSeq 1500. Starting from the raw public reads, TCRdb applied fastp trimming at Q25, assembled clones with MiXCR and retained in-frame beta chains. Rows with a matching CDR3 protein are joined into one entry that keeps the most common DNA and genes. The sample includes roughly 500,000 distinct CDR3 sequences, with approximately 46% observed a single time. Clones ranked in the top ten supply 43% of the sample. The antigens for these receptors are not known. This material consisted of cultured PBMCs, taken from culture after CMV antigen stimulation. These TCRs come from a human donor in good health (CMV status not recorded). Some clones in this sample may be carry-over from other donors' samples.

A single count supports this clonotype. This chain's CDR3 is CASSQAGGPPETQYF. CDR3 nucleotides: TGCGCCAGCAGCCAAGCGGGGGGGCCTCCGGAGACCCAGTACTTC. The V gene is TRBV4-1, the J gene TRBJ2-5; 8 nucleotides line up with TRBD2. CDR1 is MGHRA, CDR2 YSYEKL, per germline. Trimming removed 1 base from V and 5 bases from J; junction bases left unmatched: 6. This CDR3 has 15 amino acids.

The sample holds a few counts of this clonotype. The V gene is TRBV7-2, the J gene TRBJ2-3; the D gene could be TRBD1 or TRBD2 (5 bases each). The CDR3 is 14 amino acids. Between the trimmed V and J ends, which lost 5 bases and 6 bases, there was a span of 15 bases. In germline, CDR1 is SGHTA, CDR2 FQGNSA. As DNA, the CDR3 is TGTGCCAGCAGCCTGGGACCTTATACGGATACGCAGTATTTT. Translation gives CASSLGPYTDTQYF.

This clonotype was counted between two and nine times. This rearrangement joins TRBV7-8 to TRBJ2-1; 10 nucleotides match TRBD2. J was trimmed by 9 bases and V by 0 bases; bases with no gene match: 2. CDR1 is SGHVS and CDR2 is FQNEAQ in the germline V gene. This CDR3 has 14 residues. DNA of the CDR3: TGTGCCAGCAGCTTAGCCAGACTAGCGGGTGAGCAGTTCTTC. Its translation is CASSLARLAGEQFF.

The V gene is TRBV5-3, the J gene TRBJ1-1; 8 positions agree with TRBD1. TRBV5-3 is given ORF status, its function remaining uncertain. Trimming cost V 8 bases and J 4 bases; bases outside gene matches: 10. This CDR3 is built from 14 residues. CDR3 loop: CASSDTTGGTEAFF. For the CDR3, the DNA is TGTGCCAGCAGCGATACCACAGGGGGCACTGAAGCTTTCTTT.

The rearrangement uses TRBV29-1 and TRBJ2-2; maybe TRBD2 (6 bases). Trimming stripped 4 bases from V and 1 base from J, with 13 bases between. CDR1 and CDR2 from the germline V gene are SQVTM and ANQGSEA. This CDR3 region has 15 residues. For the CDR3, the DNA is TGCAGCGTTGGGGGACTCCTACGGAACACCGGGGAGCTGTTTTTT. This codes for CSVGGLLRNTGELFF.

This clonotype was detected only a few times. This chain connects TRBV10-3 to TRBJ1-1, with 9 bases matching TRBD1. Germline trimming cut 3 bases from V and 3 bases from J; bases unmatched to any gene: 5. In germline, CDR1 is ENHRY, CDR2 SYGVKD. The CDR3 is 15 residues long. The CDR3 spells CAISDVTGGDTEAFF. The CDR3 DNA reads TGTGCCATCAGTGACGTGACAGGGGGTGACACTGAAGCTTTCTTT.

This clonotype was detected many times. The chain uses TRBV7-2 and TRBJ1-3; D possibly corresponds to TRBD1 (6 bases). The V end was cut by 5 bases, the J end by 4 bases, with 18 bases between. Germline lookup yields CDR1 SGHTA and CDR2 FQGNSA. The CDR3 length is 16 residues. CDR3 region: CASSLRWGAPGNTIYF. The DNA for the CDR3 is TGTGCCAGCAGCCTCCGGTGGGGGGCGCCCGGAAACACCATATATTTT.

The chain recombines TRBV7-8 with TRBJ2-5; TRBD2 aligns across 12 bases. Per the germline V gene, CDR1 is SGHVS and CDR2 is FQNEAQ. The CDR3 extends over 18 amino acids. Trimming at V came to 1 base and at J to 2 bases, leaving 8 bases not matched to a gene. The CDR3 loop is CASSLVLLAGGPQETQYF. The CDR3 DNA is TGTGCCAGCAGCTTAGTCTTGCTAGCGGGAGGGCCACAAGAGACCCAGTACTTC.

This clonotype was counted a few times. The V gene is TRBV7-8, the J gene TRBJ2-5; D is unclear. Germline V gene lookup returns CDR1 SGHVS and CDR2 FQNEAQ. CDR3 length: 15 amino acids. V was trimmed by 4 bases and J by 5 bases, leaving 17 bases between them. In DNA, the CDR3 is TGTGCCAGCAGCTACCGGGCCCTATTAATGGAGACCCAGTACTTC. Translated: CASSYRALLMETQYF. The entire variable domain, with the rest obtained from reference TRBV7-8 and TRBJ2-5, is as follows: GAGVSQSPRYKVAKRGQDVALRCDPISGHVSLFWYQQALGQGPEFLTYFQNEAQLDKSGLPSDRFFAERPEGSVSTLKIQRTQQEDSAVYLCASSYRALLMETQYFGPGTRLLVL.

The genes are TRBV6-5 and TRBJ2-2; TRBD1 agrees at 7 bases. This CDR3 comprises 17 residues. CDR1 MNHEY and CDR2 SVGAGI come from the germline V gene. Trimming cost V 2 bases and J 4 bases; bases outside gene matches: 10. The CDR3 sequence: CASSYTTGTVVTGELFF. The CDR3 DNA sequence: TGTGCCAGCAGTTACACGACCGGGACAGTAGTCACCGGGGAGCTGTTTTTT.

The V gene is TRBV5-4, the J gene TRBJ2-7; no clear D gene. Per the germline V gene, CDR1 is SGHNT and CDR2 is YYREEE (reference sequence). This CDR3 has 14 amino acids. V was pared by 4 bases and J by 2 bases, with 13 bases between. The CDR3 region is CASSPEYQPYEQYF. The CDR3 nucleotides read TGTGCCAGCAGCCCCGAATACCAACCCTACGAGCAGTACTTC.

The table lists this clonotype with a few counts. This rearrangement joins TRBV5-1 to TRBJ2-1; 11 bases agree with TRBD2. After removal of 4 bases from V and 2 bases from J, the junction contained 2 bases not matched to a gene. CDR1 is SGHRS, CDR2 YFSETQ, per germline. CDR3 length equals 15 residues. CDR3 in DNA: TGCGCCAGCAGCATTAGCGGGAGGGCCTACAATGAGCAGTTCTTC. Its translation: CASSISGRAYNEQFF.

CDR3 residues: CASSTMGLAGLNTGELFF. CDR3 nucleotide sequence: TGTGCCAGCAGTACCATGGGACTAGCGGGCCTGAACACCGGGGAGCTGTTTTTT. This rearrangement joins TRBV28 to TRBJ2-2; 12 bases are a match to TRBD2. This CDR3 has 18 amino acids. The V gene's germline CDR1 is MDHEN and CDR2 SYDVKM. With 5 bases clipped from V and 1 base from J, the junction kept 8 bases outside the gene matches.

Here the CDR3 DNA reads TGTGCCAGCAGCCGGATTACAGGGGATCGGGCCAAAAACATTCAGTACTTC. Amino acids: CASSRITGDRAKNIQYF. The chain recombines TRBV11-2 with TRBJ2-4; 7 nucleotides agree with TRBD1. The CDR3 extends over 17 amino acids. The V gene's germline CDR1 is SGHAT and CDR2 FQNNGV. V dropped 5 bases and J dropped 1; count of bases not matched to a gene: 11.

In this sample, this clonotype turned up a few times. V usage is TRBV6-1 and J usage is TRBJ2-2; no firm D call. The germline CDR1 and CDR2 sequences are MNHNS and SASEGT. The CDR3 runs 10 residues. The V and J ends lost 11 bases and 6 bases respectively, with 7 bases between them. The CDR3 DNA sequence: TGTGCCGGCTGGGCCGGGGAGCTGTTTTTT. Residues: CAGWAGELFF.

This clonotype was found a few times. V is TRBV5-4 and J is TRBJ1-1; no reliable D call. The CDR3 is made up of 13 amino acids. The V end was cut by 0 bases, the J end by 8 bases, with 11 bases between. In germline, CDR1 is SGHNT, CDR2 YYREEE (reference sequence). The CDR3 loop reads CASSLAIRGEAFF. Written as DNA, the CDR3 is TGTGCCAGCAGCTTGGCGATAAGAGGGGAAGCTTTCTTT.

The V call is TRBV6-2 or TRBV6-3, the J call TRBJ1-1; unclear D gene. Germline loops: CDR1 MNHEY, CDR2 SVGEGT. This CDR3 region has 12 residues. Trimming took off 11 bases at V and 3 bases at J, with 13 bases between the two ends. This CDR3 reads CAHRALDTEAFF. The CDR3 DNA reads TGTGCCCATCGGGCGCTGGACACTGAAGCTTTCTTT.

This clonotype was detected a few times. This chain joins TRBV15 and TRBJ2-1, with 8 bases identical to TRBD2. This CDR3 contains 18 residues. After removal of 1 base from V and 8 bases from J, the junction contained 16 bases not matched to a gene. Germline V gives CDR1 LNHNV, CDR2 YYDKDF (reference sequence). The CDR3 loop reads CATSRGLDGGAGGDEQFF. CDR3 DNA: TGTGCCACCAGCAGAGGACTGGACGGGGGGGCCGGGGGTGATGAGCAGTTCTTC.